The 21 T cell receptor beta chains below were found in one sample sequenced in a study of T cell responses to AZD1222 COVID-19 vaccine. This table comes from immunoSEQ multiplex PCR, and its TCRdb copy is limited to in-frame clones, with some not included. The table shows 200,000 to 250,000 clones, with 85% to 95% occurring only once. The material was peripheral blood, obtained on day 0 of MenACWY control vaccination. These receptors were taken from an adult in good health.

This chain uses TRBV12-3 or TRBV12-4 with TRBJ1-4; D may be TRBD1 (6 bases). The CDR3 runs to 13 residues. Trimming pared 3 bases from V and 8 bases from J, leaving 10 bases between. The CDR3 region has the DNA TGTGCCAGCAGTTTTTTCGGGGGCGAAAAACTGTTTTTT. This sequence encodes CASSFFGGEKLFF.

This clone was detected a few times. The V call is TRBV6-5, the J call TRBJ2-1; 12 bases align to TRBD2. The J segment lost 10 bases and the V segment lost 2 bases, leaving 6 bases of the junction unmatched. Germline V gene sequence: CDR1 MNHEY, CDR2 SVGAGI. There are 15 residues in the CDR3. The CDR3 loop is CASSYRTSGAGEQFF. The CDR3 DNA sequence: TGTGCCAGCAGTTACCGGACTAGCGGGGCGGGCGAGCAGTTCTTC.

The rearrangement joins TRBV25-1 to TRBJ1-1, with 9 positions matching TRBD1. Germline CDR1 MGHDK, CDR2 SYGVNS. J was trimmed by 2 bases and V by 8 bases; bases with no gene match: 12. The CDR3 length is 16 residues. CDR3 in amino acids: CASRTSGTGFNTEAFF. CDR3 bases: TGTGCCAGCCGAACATCCGGGACAGGGTTTAACACTGAAGCTTTCTTT.

The chain is built from TRBV27 and TRBJ1-5; D remains unclear. The V end was cut by 5 bases, the J end by 4 bases, with 18 bases between. The length of the CDR3 is 16 residues. CDR1 and CDR2 from the germline V gene are MNHEY and SMNVEV (reference sequence). The CDR3 DNA reads TGTGCCAGCAGTCCCCCTCTAGGAATGGGGAATCAGCCCCAGCATTTT. Residues: CASSPPLGMGNQPQHF.

The chain employs TRBV12-3 or TRBV12-4 and TRBJ1-1; D remains ambiguous. The CDR3 has 12 amino acids. Trimming removed 9 bases at V and 1 base at J, with 9 bases between. CDR3: CASLTTNTEAFF. Written as DNA, the CDR3 is TGTGCCAGTTTAACAACGAACACTGAAGCTTTCTTT.

This clone was recorded once. This chain joins TRBV2 and TRBJ1-6, with D maybe TRBD1 (5 bases). The germline gives CDR1 SNHLY, CDR2 FYNNEI. V was shortened by 9 bases and J by 7 bases, with 13 bases between the two germline ends. The CDR3 is 13 amino acids. The CDR3 here is CASQRDRNSPLHF. The CDR3 DNA follows: TGTGCCAGTCAACGGGACCGCAATTCACCCCTCCACTTT.

The V gene is TRBV5-1, the J gene TRBJ1-4; possible D gene TRBD1, 5 bases. CDR1 and CDR2 (germline): SGHRS, YFSETQ. The CDR3 consists of 15 residues. The V gene lost 5 bases and the J gene lost 3 bases, with 14 bases spanning the gap. CDR3 in DNA: TGCGCCAGCAGAATCGAGGGGAAGGCTAATGAAAAACTGTTTTTT. Its protein is CASRIEGKANEKLFF.

V and J are TRBV5-1 and TRBJ1-1; D is uncertain. CDR1 and CDR2 (germline): SGHRS, YFSETQ. With 3 bases removed from V and 1 base from J, the gap between germline ends came to 4 bases. The CDR3 is made up of 12 amino acids. This CDR3 is CASSYSNTEAFF. The CDR3 bases are TGCGCCAGCAGCTATTCGAACACTGAAGCTTTCTTT.

This rearrangement joins TRBV19 to TRBJ1-6, with D maybe TRBD1 (5 bases). Germline-derived CDR1 and CDR2 are LNHDA and SQIVND (reference sequence). This CDR3 spans 13 amino acids. Trimming stripped 3 bases from V and 8 bases from J, with 8 bases between. The CDR3: CASSIARDSPLHF. CDR3 nucleotide sequence: TGTGCCAGTAGTATTGCCAGGGATTCACCCCTCCACTTT.

The rearrangement links TRBV6-5 to TRBJ1-1; TRBD1 matches at 7 bases. The CDR3 sequence is 13 residues long. V dropped 8 bases and J dropped 7; count of bases not matched to a gene: 10. The germline V gene encodes CDR1 MNHEY and CDR2 SVGAGI. CDR3 sequence (DNA): TGTGCCAGCGCCATCCAGGGGGGCAGTGAAGCTTTCTTT. This translates into CASAIQGGSEAFF.

The chain employs TRBV20-1 and TRBJ1-2, with unresolved D. The CDR3 totals 8 residues. CDR1 is DFQATT, CDR2 SNEGSKA, per germline (reference sequence). The CDR3 nucleotides are TGCAGAGGAGGGGGCTACACCTTC. Translated: CRGGGYTF.

CDR3 loop: CASSPDFYGYTF. The CDR3 DNA reads TGTGCCAGCAGTCCTGACTTCTATGGCTACACCTTC. The gene calls are TRBV25-1 and TRBJ1-2, with no clear D. V was shortened by 5 bases and J by 4 bases, with 8 bases between the two germline ends. Germline assignment: CDR1 MGHDK and CDR2 SYGVNS. The CDR3 spans 12 residues.

This clone was counted once. The chain is built from TRBV4-3 and TRBJ1-2; 7 bases line up with TRBD1. Unmatched junction bases numbered 2, after V lost 0 bases and J lost 4 bases. The CDR3 loop spans 14 amino acids. Germline CDR1 reads LGHNA; CDR2 reads YSLEER. The CDR3: CASSQDTGVYGYTF. CDR3 coding DNA: TGCGCCAGCAGCCAAGATACAGGGGTCTATGGCTACACCTTC.

The chain is built from TRBV18 and TRBJ1-6, with D perhaps TRBD1 (6 bases). This CDR3 has 17 amino acids. The germline V gene has CDR1 KGHSH and CDR2 LQKENI. V lost 2 bases and J lost 11, with 22 bases in between. Here the CDR3 reads CASSPFPQGLSVTPLHF. CDR3 DNA: TGTGCCAGCTCACCATTCCCTCAGGGGCTTAGTGTTACACCCCTCCACTTT.

This rearrangement joins TRBV3-1 (or the pseudogene TRBV3-2) to TRBJ1-5; no clear D. Germline-derived CDR1 and CDR2 are LGHDT and YNNKEL (reference sequence). Trimming left V 3 bases short and J 0 bases short, with 6 bases between. CDR3 length equals 14 residues. Written as DNA, the CDR3 is TGTGCCAGCAGCCAGGGTTATAGCAATCAGCCCCAGCATTTT. This sequence encodes CASSQGYSNQPQHF.

The chain uses TRBV18 and TRBJ1-2, with 9 bases lining up with TRBD1. This CDR3 region has 16 residues. J was trimmed by 8 bases and V by 0 bases; bases with no gene match: 10. CDR1 and CDR2 (germline): KGHSH, LQKENI. For the CDR3, the DNA is TGTGCCAGCTCACCACCTTCTCTCGGACAGGGGAACGGCTACACCTTC. Residues: CASSPPSLGQGNGYTF.

J is TRBJ2-7 and V is TRBV23-1, with 8 bases matching TRBD1. TRBV23-1 counts as an open reading frame of uncertain function. The CDR3 has 11 residues. V was clipped by 9 bases and J by 4 bases; unmatched bases: 2. The CDR3 DNA follows: TGCGCCAGACAGGGGGGTTACGAGCAGTACTTC. Translation: CARQGGYEQYF.

The genes are TRBV7-8 and TRBJ1-5; 9 bases are a match to TRBD1. CDR1 is SGHVS, CDR2 FQNEAQ, per germline. The ends lost 5 bases at V and 0 bases at J; junction bases unmatched: 11. The CDR3 contains 18 residues. The CDR3 region is CASSADRGGSYSNQPQHF. The CDR3 bases are TGTGCCAGCAGCGCGGACAGGGGTGGGTCCTATAGCAATCAGCCCCAGCATTTT.

This chain connects TRBV10-3 to TRBJ1-2, with D tentatively TRBD1 (6 bases). The ends were cut back, 7 bases at V and 8 bases at J, with 20 bases in the middle. This CDR3 comprises 14 residues. Germline V gives CDR1 ENHRY, CDR2 SYGVKD. As DNA, the CDR3 is TGTGCCATCACAAGGGCGGGACACGCTATCGGCTACACCTTC. It yields the protein CAITRAGHAIGYTF.

As to this clone: In the same sample, other DNA sequences code for this CDR3. The chain combines TRBV30 with TRBJ1-5, with D possibly matching TRBD1 (6 bases). Trimming removed 0 bases from V and 0 bases from J, with 9 bases in between. This CDR3 has 15 residues. Germline loops: CDR1 GTSNPN, CDR2 SVGIG (reference sequence). CDR3 sequence (DNA): TGTGCCTGGAGTGTGGGGGGCTATAGCAATCAGCCCCAGCATTTT. This gives the protein CAWSVGGYSNQPQHF.

This chain uses TRBV27 with TRBJ2-5; 13 bases agree with TRBD2. Germline V gene lookup returns CDR1 MNHEY and CDR2 SMNVEV (reference sequence). This CDR3 spans 20 amino acids. Unmatched junction bases numbered 20, after V lost 8 bases and J lost 2 bases. The CDR3 here is CASRPRKGGLAGSEQETQYF. Written as DNA, the CDR3 is TGTGCCAGCCGACCTCGGAAGGGGGGACTAGCGGGGTCTGAGCAAGAGACCCAGTACTTC.